This T cell receptor (beta chain) was recorded in a study of identical twins. Comments on this clonotype: A clone one base away is much larger, so this may be a read error. The CDR3 ends on some other residue instead of the conserved phenylalanine or tryptophan, so this is likely a read error.

Losses at the gene ends were 0 bases for V and 0 bases for J; bases not matched to a gene: 5. In germline, CDR1 is MGHRA, CDR2 YSYEKL. CDR3 size: 17 residues. TCRdb passed the 5' RACE reads through MiXCR, listing each CDR3 protein once. The sample carries roughly 260,000 distinct CDR3 sequences, approximately 7.9% recorded once. In addition, the sample was reused for a study of yellow fever vaccine responses in identical twins.

The V and J genes are TRBV4-1 and TRBJ2-1, with 7 nucleotides matching TRBD2. The origin of this receptor is a woman aged 18 to 35 in good health. The material sequenced was CD8+ T cells sorted from blood. In DNA form, the CDR3 reads TGCGCCAGCAGCCAAGAGCTAGCGGCTAGCTCCTACAATGAGCAGTTCCTC. It translates to CASSQELAASSYNEQFL.